The next 29 T cell receptor beta chains were all read from a single sample in a study of cytomegalovirus exposure and HLA in healthy donors. Method: immunoSEQ multiplex PCR; TCRdb's copy keeps in-frame clones and lacks some. The table has 100,000 or so clones, approximately 90% seen once. The sequenced sample consisted of PBMCs. Every receptor here comes from a woman aged 18-30 years in good health and CMV-seropositive.

The chain joins TRBV6-5 to TRBJ1-2, with D tentatively TRBD1 (6 bases). This CDR3 comprises 11 residues. Trimming cost V 7 bases and J 8 bases, with 11 bases left between them. Germline V gene lookup returns CDR1 MNHEY and CDR2 SVGAGI. The chain's CDR3 is CASMTGGGYTF. The CDR3 DNA is TGTGCCAGCATGACAGGTGGGGGCTACACCTTC.

This clone has only one observation. This chain links TRBV28 with TRBJ2-5, with TRBD2 matching 7 bases. The CDR3 extends over 16 amino acids. CDR1 is MDHEN, CDR2 SYDVKM, per germline. J gave up 3 bases and V 7 bases, and 14 bases lay outside the gene matches. CDR3 coding DNA: TGTGCCAGCACCTCACCTCTGGGACTACGAGAAGAGACCCAGTACTTC. It codes for CASTSPLGLREETQYF.

The chain has TRBV9 and TRBJ2-1, with 10 bases matching TRBD1. The germline V gene has CDR1 SGDLS and CDR2 YYNGEE. J lost 8 bases, V lost 0 bases, and 8 bases had no gene match. This CDR3 has 16 residues. The CDR3 is CASSVARTGGSYEQFF. The DNA for the CDR3 is TGTGCCAGCAGCGTAGCGAGGACAGGGGGATCATATGAGCAGTTCTTC.

The sample holds a few counts of this clone. This chain links TRBV5-6 with TRBJ1-4; TRBD1 agrees at 9 bases. This CDR3 region has 17 residues. Trimming at V came to 3 bases and at J to 8 bases, leaving 14 bases not matched to a gene. Germline-derived CDR1 and CDR2 are SGHDT and YYEEEE. CDR3: CASSYASTGTGKEKLFF. In DNA, the CDR3 is TGTGCCAGCAGCTATGCGTCGACCGGGACAGGGAAAGAAAAACTGTTTTTT.

This clone appeared a few times. V and J are TRBV7-9 and TRBJ2-2; 7 nucleotides line up with TRBD1. CDR1 is SEHNR and CDR2 is FQNEAQ in the germline V gene (reference sequence). This CDR3 is built from 15 residues. V was clipped by 10 bases and J by 7 bases; unmatched bases: 15. The CDR3 reads CATRGLTGAHGELFF. CDR3 nucleotide sequence: TGTGCCACCAGGGGGTTAACAGGTGCTCACGGGGAGCTGTTTTTT.

The V and J genes are TRBV20-1 and TRBJ2-7; D not resolved. Germline CDR1 reads DFQATT; CDR2 reads SNEGSKA (reference sequence). The CDR3 totals 9 residues. Trimming cost V 6 bases and J 3 bases, with 3 bases left between them. The CDR3 nucleotides are TGCAGTGCCCACTACGAGCAGTACTTC. Translation: CSAHYEQYF.

The genes are TRBV7-2 and TRBJ1-1, with 7 bases lining up with TRBD1. Losses at the gene ends were 1 base for V and 5 bases for J; bases not matched to a gene: 7. The CDR3 has 15 amino acids. Germline V gene sequence: CDR1 SGHTA, CDR2 FQGNSA. For the CDR3, the DNA is TGTGCCAGCAGCTTAGTTAGTGAGGGGGCGACTGAAGCTTTCTTT. Amino acids: CASSLVSEGATEAFF.

This clone came up once. The chain is built from TRBV30 and TRBJ2-5; tentative D call: TRBD1 (5 bases). The CDR3 runs 18 residues. With 6 bases removed from V and 4 bases from J, the gap between germline ends came to 30 bases. Germline CDR1 is GTSNPN and CDR2 is SVGIG (reference sequence). CDR3 region: CACLRRDTGRISRETQYF. In nucleotides, the CDR3 is TGTGCCTGTCTCCGCCGCGATACAGGACGAATATCGAGAGAGACCCAGTACTTC. The full variable domain, with the rest looked up from reference TRBV30 and TRBJ2-5, is SQTIHQWPATLVQPVGSPLSLECTVEGTSNPNLYWYRQAAGRGLQLLFYSVGIGQISSEVPQNLSASRPQDRQFILSSKKLLLSDSGFYLCACLRRDTGRISRETQYFGPGTRLLVL.

CDR3 residues: CASSYIGTSGPYEQYF. The CDR3 bases are TGTGCCAGCAGTTACATTGGGACTAGCGGCCCCTACGAGCAGTACTTC. The chain carries TRBV6-5 and TRBJ2-7, with 11 nucleotides matching TRBD2. The length of the CDR3 is 16 residues. Germline lookup yields CDR1 MNHEY and CDR2 SVGAGI. Trimming cost V 2 bases and J 2 bases; bases outside gene matches: 5.

A single count supports this clone. The chain recombines TRBV4-1 with TRBJ2-7; possibly TRBD1 for D (7 bases). The CDR3 length is 17 residues. CDR1 is MGHRA and CDR2 is YSYEKL in the germline V gene. Trimming took 2 bases from V and 6 from J, leaving 23 bases between them. The CDR3 here is CASSQLGREKGASEQYF. CDR3 nucleotide sequence: TGCGCCAGCAGCCAACTCGGGCGGGAAAAGGGGGCCTCCGAGCAGTACTTC.

V usage is TRBV28 and J usage is TRBJ1-1; TRBD1 matches 7 bases. Germline loops: CDR1 MDHEN, CDR2 SYDVKM. The CDR3 covers 15 residues. The ends lost 6 bases at V and 4 bases at J; junction bases unmatched: 11. The CDR3 reads CASSLPRGRSTEAFF. The CDR3 DNA reads TGTGCCAGCAGCTTACCAAGGGGGCGCAGCACTGAAGCTTTCTTT. The full variable domain, in which reference TRBV28 and TRBJ1-1 provide the parts outside the CDR3, is DVKVTQSSRYLVKRTGEKVFLECVQDMDHENMFWYRQDPGLGLRLIYFSYDVKMKEKGDIPEGYSVSREKKERFSLILESASTNQTSMYLCASSLPRGRSTEAFFGQGTRLTVV.

The chain carries TRBV9 and TRBJ1-5; 10 positions match TRBD1. The trim removed 7 bases at V and 5 bases at J, leaving 6 bases unmatched. CDR3 length: 14 amino acids. The germline gives CDR1 SGDLS, CDR2 YYNGEE. CDR3: CASAGTGAHQPQHF. The DNA for the CDR3 is TGTGCCAGCGCCGGGACAGGGGCTCATCAGCCCCAGCATTTT. Variable domain in full (rest from reference TRBV9 and TRBJ1-5): DSGVTQTPKHLITATGQRVTLRCSPRSGDLSVYWYQQSLDQGLQFLIQYYNGEERAKGNILERFSAQQFPDLHSELNLSSLELGDSALYFCASAGTGAHQPQHFGDGTRLSIL.

The chain employs TRBV10-3 and TRBJ2-5, with TRBD2 identical over 11 bases. CDR3 length equals 17 residues. CDR1 and CDR2 (germline): ENHRY, SYGVKD. J lost 5 bases, V lost 11 bases, and 19 bases had no gene match. DNA for the CDR3: TGTGCCGCGGCCGGGACTAGCGGTTCCGGGCTTAGTGAGACCCAGTACTTC. Translation: CAAAGTSGSGLSETQYF.

The V gene is TRBV28, the J gene TRBJ1-1, with D maybe TRBD1 (5 bases). V lost 5 bases and J 6 bases, leaving 16 bases between the germline ends. The CDR3 covers 14 residues. CDR1 MDHEN and CDR2 SYDVKM come from the germline V gene. CDR3 DNA sequence: TGTGCCAGCAGTCGCTATAGGACAAGCCCTGAAGCTTTCTTT. As protein: CASSRYRTSPEAFF.

This clone was seen only once. The chain employs TRBV28 and TRBJ1-1; 9 bases map to TRBD1. CDR1 and CDR2 (germline): MDHEN, SYDVKM. Unmatched junction bases numbered 4, after V lost 1 base and J lost 1 base. This CDR3 region has 16 residues. The CDR3 DNA reads TGTGCCAGCAGTTTATACACAGGGGGCAGGAACACTGAAGCTTTCTTT. It yields the protein CASSLYTGGRNTEAFF.

The chain recombines TRBV27 with TRBJ2-5, with 7 bases that match TRBD2. The V gene's germline CDR1 is MNHEY and CDR2 SMNVEV (reference sequence). CDR3 length: 17 amino acids. Unmatched junction bases numbered 10, after V lost 2 bases and J lost 1 base. The CDR3 region has the DNA TGTGCCAGCAGTTTAAGGGCTAGCGGACTCGTCCAAGAGACCCAGTACTTC. Its protein is CASSLRASGLVQETQYF.

CDR3 loop: CASSYGPPVIPNGYTF. The CDR3 DNA is TGTGCCAGCAGTTACGGGCCACCCGTCATCCCCAATGGCTACACCTTC. The chain has TRBV6-6 and TRBJ1-2; D remains unclear. V was cut by 2 bases and J by 6 bases, with 19 bases left in between. This CDR3 contains 16 residues. The germline CDR1 and CDR2 sequences are MNHNY and SVGAGI (reference sequence).

The rearrangement uses TRBV4-2 and TRBJ2-7, with D unresolved. Germline lookup yields CDR1 LGHNA and CDR2 YNFKEQ. There are 13 residues in the CDR3. The V and J ends lost 0 bases and 1 base respectively, with 4 bases between them. The CDR3 bases are TGTGCCAGCAGCCAAGACCGGTCCTACGAGCAGTACTTC. Translating it yields CASSQDRSYEQYF.

V usage is TRBV27 and J usage is TRBJ2-7; D possibly corresponds to TRBD2 (6 bases). Per the germline V gene, CDR1 is MNHEY and CDR2 is SMNVEV (reference sequence). There are 14 residues in the CDR3. V gave up 5 bases and J gave up 4 bases, with 15 bases separating them. CDR3 sequence (DNA): TGTGCCAGCAGTGCCGACGTGGAGGGGTACGAGCAGTACTTC. Translated: CASSADVEGYEQYF.

The chain links TRBV28 to TRBJ1-4; D is ambiguous. CDR3 length: 14 residues. V was trimmed by 3 bases and J by 7 bases, leaving 12 bases between them. Germline loops: CDR1 MDHEN, CDR2 SYDVKM. The CDR3 bases are TGTGCCAGCAGTTTTGTGGAGGGAATTGAAAAACTGTTTTTT. Translating it yields CASSFVEGIEKLFF.

This chain joins TRBV2 and TRBJ2-7; 9 bases agree with TRBD2. V was pared by 6 bases and J by 7 bases, with 10 bases of the junction left unmatched. This CDR3 spans 14 amino acids. Per the germline V gene, CDR1 is SNHLY and CDR2 is FYNNEI. The CDR3 reads CASSPGLARGEQYF. As DNA, the CDR3 is TGTGCCAGCAGCCCGGGACTAGCTCGGGGGGAGCAGTACTTC.

This chain connects TRBV6-5 to TRBJ2-5, with D perhaps TRBD2 (6 bases). There are 13 residues in the CDR3. Trimming removed 7 bases at V and 5 bases at J, with 14 bases between. Germline V CDR1 and CDR2: MNHEY, SVGAGI. Written as DNA, the CDR3 is TGTGCCAGCACGTCATGGGGGAGGGAGACCCAGTACTTC. The encoded protein is CASTSWGRETQYF.

The rearrangement links TRBV5-1 to TRBJ1-4; TRBD1 aligns across 10 bases. Germline-derived CDR1 and CDR2 are SGHRS and YFSETQ. This CDR3 has 14 residues. The junction had 4 bases not matched to a gene; V was cut back by 5 bases and J by 6 bases. Here the CDR3 DNA reads TGCGCCAGCAGTTCCGGGACAGGGGATGAAAAACTGTTTTTT. Translating gives CASSSGTGDEKLFF.

V gene TRBV5-1 combines with J gene TRBJ2-5; 8 nucleotides match TRBD1. Trimming cost V 3 bases and J 2 bases; bases outside gene matches: 3. The length of the CDR3 is 14 residues. CDR1 is SGHRS, CDR2 YFSETQ, per germline. Here the CDR3 reads CASSSGQGQETQYF. CDR3 nucleotide sequence: TGCGCCAGCAGCTCCGGACAGGGACAAGAGACCCAGTACTTC.

V gene TRBV6-5 combines with J gene TRBJ2-2, with 7 bases lining up with TRBD1. The CDR3 totals 15 residues. The junction had 0 bases not matched to a gene; V was cut back by 2 bases and J by 0 bases. Germline CDR1 MNHEY, CDR2 SVGAGI. The CDR3 reads CASSYTGANTGELFF. The CDR3 DNA sequence: TGTGCCAGCAGTTACACAGGGGCGAACACCGGGGAGCTGTTTTTT.

The chain recombines TRBV7-9 with TRBJ1-1, with 7 bases that match TRBD1. The germline V gene has CDR1 SEHNR and CDR2 FQNEAQ (reference sequence). V lost 3 bases, J lost 1 base, and 2 bases stayed unmatched. The CDR3 loop spans 14 amino acids. CDR3 DNA: TGTGCCAGCAGCTTTCCAGGGGGGAACACTGAAGCTTTCTTT. Translating gives CASSFPGGNTEAFF.

The chain carries TRBV9 and TRBJ1-2; 8 bases agree with TRBD1. Germline CDR1 SGDLS, CDR2 YYNGEE. V dropped 3 bases and J dropped 2; count of bases not matched to a gene: 3. This CDR3 spans 14 amino acids. The CDR3 DNA is TGTGCCAGCAGCGCTTCAGGGGGCAACTATGGCTACACCTTC. Translated, it gives CASSASGGNYGYTF.

V is TRBV27 and J is TRBJ2-5; possible D gene TRBD2, 7 bases. This CDR3 spans 13 amino acids. Trimming took 6 bases from V and 4 from J, leaving 12 bases between them. Germline V gene sequence: CDR1 MNHEY, CDR2 SMNVEV (reference sequence). The CDR3 protein is CASSGGRRETQYF. DNA of the CDR3: TGTGCCAGCAGCGGGGGGCGCCGAGAGACCCAGTACTTC.

The chain joins TRBV15 to TRBJ2-7; TRBD2 might be the D (6 bases). The CDR3 length is 17 residues. Germline V lookup: CDR1 LNHNV, CDR2 YYDKDF (reference sequence). The V and J ends lost 3 bases and 6 bases respectively, with 24 bases between them. Written as DNA, the CDR3 is TGTGCCACCAGCAGCCCCCGGGAGACCCAGCGTGGGGTCGAGCAGTACTTC. It codes for CATSSPRETQRGVEQYF.